This T cell receptor beta chain stems from a study of somatic mutations in cytotoxic T cells in rheumatoid arthritis. Germline assignment: CDR1 SQVTM and CDR2 ANQGSEA. V was shortened by 4 bases and J by 0 bases, with 6 bases between the two germline ends. The CDR3 has 13 amino acids. Only in-frame clones appear in the TCRdb table, and some are missing; sequencing was by immunoSEQ multiplex PCR. The sample includes some 30,000 clones, roughly 86% of them seen just once. Sequences were obtained from CD8+ T cells sorted from blood. The genes are TRBV29-1 and TRBJ2-2, with a weak D call TRBD1 (5 bases). The clonotype originates from an adult with rheumatoid arthritis. The CDR3 is CSVVTANTGELFF. CDR3 sequence (DNA): TGCAGCGTTGTGACAGCGAACACCGGGGAGCTGTTTTTT.